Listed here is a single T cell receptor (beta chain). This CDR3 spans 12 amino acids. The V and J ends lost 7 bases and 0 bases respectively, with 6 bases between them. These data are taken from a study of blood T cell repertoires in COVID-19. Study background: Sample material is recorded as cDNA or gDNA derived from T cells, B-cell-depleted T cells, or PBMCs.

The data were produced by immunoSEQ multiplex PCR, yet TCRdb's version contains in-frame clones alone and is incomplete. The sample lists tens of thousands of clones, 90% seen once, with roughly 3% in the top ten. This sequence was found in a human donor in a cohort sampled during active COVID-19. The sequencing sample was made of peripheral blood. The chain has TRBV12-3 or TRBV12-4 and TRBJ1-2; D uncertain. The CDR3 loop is CASTAANYGYTF. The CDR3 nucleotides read TGTGCCAGCACCGCAGCTAACTATGGCTACACCTTC.